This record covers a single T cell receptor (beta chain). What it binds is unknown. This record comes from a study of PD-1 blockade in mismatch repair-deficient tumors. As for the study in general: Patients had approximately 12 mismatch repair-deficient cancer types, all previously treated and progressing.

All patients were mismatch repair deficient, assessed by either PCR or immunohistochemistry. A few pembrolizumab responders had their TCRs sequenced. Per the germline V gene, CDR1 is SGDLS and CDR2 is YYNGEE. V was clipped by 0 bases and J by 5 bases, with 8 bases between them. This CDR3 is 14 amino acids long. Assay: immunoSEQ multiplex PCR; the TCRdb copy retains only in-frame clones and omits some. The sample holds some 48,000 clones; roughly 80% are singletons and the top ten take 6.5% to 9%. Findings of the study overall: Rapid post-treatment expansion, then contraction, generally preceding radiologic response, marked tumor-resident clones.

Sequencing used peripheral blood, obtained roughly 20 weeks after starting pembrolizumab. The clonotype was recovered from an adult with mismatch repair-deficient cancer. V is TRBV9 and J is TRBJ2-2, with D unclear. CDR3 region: CASSVAPGTGELFF. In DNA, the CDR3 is TGTGCCAGCAGCGTAGCCCCAGGAACCGGGGAGCTGTTTTTT.